This T cell receptor beta chain was captured in a study of cytomegalovirus exposure and HLA in healthy donors. Vbeta (60) and Jbeta (13) primers were used in the PCR. This table comes from immunoSEQ multiplex PCR, and its TCRdb copy is limited to in-frame clones, with some not included. The sample holds around 140,000 clones, roughly 80% seen once. J gave up 5 bases and V 5 bases, and 5 bases lay outside the gene matches. Germline V gene lookup returns CDR1 MNHEY and CDR2 SMNVEV (reference sequence). This CDR3 is built from 14 residues. This clonotype was obtained from a man aged 40-49 years in good health and CMV-seronegative. This chain uses TRBV27 with TRBJ2-2; the match to TRBD1 covers 7 bases. The sequenced sample consisted of PBMCs. CDR3 sequence reads: CASSKQGLTGELFF. Written as DNA, the CDR3 is TGTGCCAGCAGTAAACAGGGGTTAACCGGGGAGCTGTTTTTT.